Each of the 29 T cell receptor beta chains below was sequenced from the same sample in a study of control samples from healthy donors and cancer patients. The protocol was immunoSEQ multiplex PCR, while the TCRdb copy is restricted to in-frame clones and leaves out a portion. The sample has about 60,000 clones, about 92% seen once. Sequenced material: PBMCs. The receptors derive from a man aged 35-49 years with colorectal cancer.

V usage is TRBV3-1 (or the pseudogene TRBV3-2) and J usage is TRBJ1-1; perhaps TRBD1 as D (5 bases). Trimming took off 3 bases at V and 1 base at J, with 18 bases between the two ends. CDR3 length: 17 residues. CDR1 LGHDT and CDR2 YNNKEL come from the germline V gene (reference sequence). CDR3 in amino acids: CASSHKPPDRANTEAFF. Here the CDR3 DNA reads TGTGCCAGCAGCCACAAACCCCCTGACAGAGCGAACACTGAAGCTTTCTTT.

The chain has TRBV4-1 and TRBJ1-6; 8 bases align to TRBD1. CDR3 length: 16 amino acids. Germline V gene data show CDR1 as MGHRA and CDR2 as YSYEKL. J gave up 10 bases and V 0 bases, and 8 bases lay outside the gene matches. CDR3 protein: CASSQDADRGTSPLHF. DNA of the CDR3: TGCGCCAGCAGCCAAGATGCCGACAGGGGTACCTCACCCCTCCACTTT.

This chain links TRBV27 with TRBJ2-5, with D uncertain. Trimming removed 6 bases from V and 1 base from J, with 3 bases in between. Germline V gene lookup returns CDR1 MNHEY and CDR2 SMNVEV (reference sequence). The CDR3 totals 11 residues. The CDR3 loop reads CASRIQETQYF. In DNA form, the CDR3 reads TGTGCCAGCAGAATCCAAGAGACCCAGTACTTC.

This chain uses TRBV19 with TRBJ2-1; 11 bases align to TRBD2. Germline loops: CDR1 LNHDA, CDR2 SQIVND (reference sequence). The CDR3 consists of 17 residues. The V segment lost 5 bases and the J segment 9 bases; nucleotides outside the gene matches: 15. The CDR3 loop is CASSSGSGGARPSEQFF. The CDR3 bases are TGTGCCAGTAGTTCGGGTAGCGGGGGGGCACGACCAAGTGAGCAGTTCTTC.

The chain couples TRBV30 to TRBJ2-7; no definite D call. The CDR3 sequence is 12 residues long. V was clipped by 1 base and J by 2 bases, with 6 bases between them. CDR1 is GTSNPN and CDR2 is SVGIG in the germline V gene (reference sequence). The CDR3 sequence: CAWSDRPYEQYF. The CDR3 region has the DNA TGTGCCTGGAGTGACCGACCCTACGAGCAGTACTTC.

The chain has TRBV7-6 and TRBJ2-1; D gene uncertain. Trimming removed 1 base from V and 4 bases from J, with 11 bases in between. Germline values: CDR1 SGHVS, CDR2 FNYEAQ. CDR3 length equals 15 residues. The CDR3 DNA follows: TGTGCCAGCAGCTTAGAGGTCGGAAGGTACAATGAGCAGTTCTTC. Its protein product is CASSLEVGRYNEQFF.

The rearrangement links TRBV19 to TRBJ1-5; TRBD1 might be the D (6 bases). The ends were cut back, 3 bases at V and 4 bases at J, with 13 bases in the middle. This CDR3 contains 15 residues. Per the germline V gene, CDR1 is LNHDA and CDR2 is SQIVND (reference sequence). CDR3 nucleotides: TGTGCCAGTAGTATGAGTGGGGGGACAAATCAGCCCCAGCATTTT. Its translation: CASSMSGGTNQPQHF. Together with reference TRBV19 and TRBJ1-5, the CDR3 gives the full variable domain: DGGITQSPKYLFRKEGQNVTLSCEQNLNHDAMYWYRQDPGQGLRLIYYSQIVNDFQKGDIAEGYSVSREKKESFPLTVTSAQKNPTAFYLCASSMSGGTNQPQHFGDGTRLSIL.

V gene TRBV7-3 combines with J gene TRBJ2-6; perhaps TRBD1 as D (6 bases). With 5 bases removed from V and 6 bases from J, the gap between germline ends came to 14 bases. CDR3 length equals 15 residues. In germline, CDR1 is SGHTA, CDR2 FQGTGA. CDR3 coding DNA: TGTGCCAGCAGCCCATTACCGGGACAGGCCAACGTCCTGACTTTC. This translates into CASSPLPGQANVLTF. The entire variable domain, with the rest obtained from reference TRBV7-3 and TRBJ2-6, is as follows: GAGVSQTPSNKVTEKGKYVELRCDPISGHTALYWYRQSLGQGPEFLIYFQGTGAADDSGLPNDRFFAVRPEGSVSTLKIQRTERGDSAVYLCASSPLPGQANVLTFGAGSRLTVL.

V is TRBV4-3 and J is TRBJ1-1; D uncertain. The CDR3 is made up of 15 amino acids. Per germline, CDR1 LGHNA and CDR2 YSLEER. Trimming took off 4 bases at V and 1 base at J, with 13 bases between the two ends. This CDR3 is CASSLTTTGNTEAFF. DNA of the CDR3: TGCGCCAGCAGCCTTACTACGACGGGGAACACTGAAGCTTTCTTT.

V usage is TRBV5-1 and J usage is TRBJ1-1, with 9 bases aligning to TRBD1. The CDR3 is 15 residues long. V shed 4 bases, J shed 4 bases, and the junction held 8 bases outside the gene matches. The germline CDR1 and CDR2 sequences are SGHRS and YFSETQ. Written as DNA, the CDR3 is TGCGCCAGCAGCGGGACGGGACAGGGTTTCACTGAAGCTTTCTTT. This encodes CASSGTGQGFTEAFF.

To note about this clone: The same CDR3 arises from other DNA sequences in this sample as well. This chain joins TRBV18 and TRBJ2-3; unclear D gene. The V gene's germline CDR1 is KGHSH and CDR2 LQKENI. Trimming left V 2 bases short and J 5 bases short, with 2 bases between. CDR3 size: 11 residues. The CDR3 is CASSPKDTQYF. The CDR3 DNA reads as TGTGCCAGCTCACCAAAAGATACGCAGTATTTT.

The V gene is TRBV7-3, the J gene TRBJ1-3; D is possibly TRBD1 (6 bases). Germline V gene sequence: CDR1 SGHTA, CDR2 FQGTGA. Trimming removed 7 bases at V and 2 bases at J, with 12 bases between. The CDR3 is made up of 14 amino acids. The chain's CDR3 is CASTVGGTGNTIYF. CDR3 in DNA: TGTGCCAGCACCGTAGGGGGGACTGGAAACACCATATATTTT. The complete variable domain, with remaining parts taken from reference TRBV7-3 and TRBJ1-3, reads GAGVSQTPSNKVTEKGKYVELRCDPISGHTALYWYRQSLGQGPEFLIYFQGTGAADDSGLPNDRFFAVRPEGSVSTLKIQRTERGDSAVYLCASTVGGTGNTIYFGEGSWLTVV.

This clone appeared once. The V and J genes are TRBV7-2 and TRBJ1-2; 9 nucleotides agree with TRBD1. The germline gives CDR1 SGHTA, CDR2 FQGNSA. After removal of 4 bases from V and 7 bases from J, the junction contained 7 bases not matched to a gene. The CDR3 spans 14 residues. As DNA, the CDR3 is TGTGCCAGCAGCTCACCGGGACAGGGAGCTGGCTACACCTTC. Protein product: CASSSPGQGAGYTF.

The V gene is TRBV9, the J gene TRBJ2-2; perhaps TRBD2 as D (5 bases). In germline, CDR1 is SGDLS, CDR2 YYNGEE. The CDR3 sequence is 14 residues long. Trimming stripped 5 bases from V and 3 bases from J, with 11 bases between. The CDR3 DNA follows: TGTGCCAGCAGTGCGGGCACGTACACCGGGGAGCTGTTTTTT. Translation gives CASSAGTYTGELFF.

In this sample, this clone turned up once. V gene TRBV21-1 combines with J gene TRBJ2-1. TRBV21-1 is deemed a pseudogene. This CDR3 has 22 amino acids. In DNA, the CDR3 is TGTGCCAGCAGCAAAGCGTCGTCTCGGGCTTGGACTGGGGCTACGAGGGGCAATGAGCAGTTCTTC. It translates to CASSKASSRAWTGATRGNEQFF.

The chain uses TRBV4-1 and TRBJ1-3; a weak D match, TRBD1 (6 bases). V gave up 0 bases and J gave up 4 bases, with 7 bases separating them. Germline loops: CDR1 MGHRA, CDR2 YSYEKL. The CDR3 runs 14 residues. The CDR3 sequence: CASSQDDRGNTIYF. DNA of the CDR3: TGCGCCAGCAGCCAAGACGACAGGGGAAACACCATATATTTT.

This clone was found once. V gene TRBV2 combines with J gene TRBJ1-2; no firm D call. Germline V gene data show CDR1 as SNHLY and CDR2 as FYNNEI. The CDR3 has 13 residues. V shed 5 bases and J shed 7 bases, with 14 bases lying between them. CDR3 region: CASSSTRMGGYTF. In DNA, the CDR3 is TGTGCCAGCAGTTCTACAAGAATGGGTGGCTACACCTTC.

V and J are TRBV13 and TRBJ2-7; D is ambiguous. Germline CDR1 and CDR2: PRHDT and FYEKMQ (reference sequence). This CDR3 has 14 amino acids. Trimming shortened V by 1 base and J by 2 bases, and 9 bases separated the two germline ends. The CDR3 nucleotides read TGTGCCAGCAGCTTAGTAGGAAAGCCCTACGAGCAGTACTTC. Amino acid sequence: CASSLVGKPYEQYF.

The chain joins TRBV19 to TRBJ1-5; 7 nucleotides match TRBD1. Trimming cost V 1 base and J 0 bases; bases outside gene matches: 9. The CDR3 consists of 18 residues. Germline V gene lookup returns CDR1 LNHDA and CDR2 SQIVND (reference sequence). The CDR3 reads CASSIAAGGTSSNQPQHF. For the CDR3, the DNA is TGTGCCAGTAGTATAGCGGCAGGGGGTACGAGTAGCAATCAGCCCCAGCATTTT.

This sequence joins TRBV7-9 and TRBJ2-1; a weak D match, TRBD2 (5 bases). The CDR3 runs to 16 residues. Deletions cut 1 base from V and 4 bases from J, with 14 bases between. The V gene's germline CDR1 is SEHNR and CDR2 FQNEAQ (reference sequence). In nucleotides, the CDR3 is TGTGCCAGCAGCTTAGTGTCTAGCCCCTTTTACAATGAGCAGTTCTTC. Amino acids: CASSLVSSPFYNEQFF.

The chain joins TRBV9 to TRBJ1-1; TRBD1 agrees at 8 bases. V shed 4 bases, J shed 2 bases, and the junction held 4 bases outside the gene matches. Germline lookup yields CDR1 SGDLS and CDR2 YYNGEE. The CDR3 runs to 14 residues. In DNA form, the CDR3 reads TGTGCCAGCAGCAGGGGACAGGCTAACACTGAAGCTTTCTTT. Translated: CASSRGQANTEAFF.

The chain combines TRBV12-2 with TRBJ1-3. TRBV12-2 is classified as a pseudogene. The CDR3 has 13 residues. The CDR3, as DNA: TGTGCAAACTCAGCCCTCTCTGGAAACACCATATATTTT. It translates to CANSALSGNTIYF.

CDR3 protein: CASSGESLTNEKLFF. In DNA form, the CDR3 reads TGCGCCAGCAGCGGGGAAAGTTTGACTAATGAAAAACTGTTTTTT. The chain is built from TRBV4-1 and TRBJ1-4; D is unclear. Germline CDR1 and CDR2: MGHRA and YSYEKL. The CDR3 contains 15 residues. The V and J ends lost 5 bases and 2 bases respectively, with 12 bases between them.

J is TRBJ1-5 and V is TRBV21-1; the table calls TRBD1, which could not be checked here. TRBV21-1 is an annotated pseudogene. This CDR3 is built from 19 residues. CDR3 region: CASSNTHRDRVSSNQPQHF. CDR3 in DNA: TGTGCCAGCAGCAACACCCACCGGGACAGGGTGAGTAGCAATCAGCCCCAGCATTTT.

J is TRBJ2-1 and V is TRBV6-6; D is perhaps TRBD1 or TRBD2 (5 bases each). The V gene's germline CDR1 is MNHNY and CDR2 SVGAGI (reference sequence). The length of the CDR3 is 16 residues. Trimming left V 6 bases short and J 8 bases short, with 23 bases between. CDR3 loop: CASRPGLRGIGDEQFF. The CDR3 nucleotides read TGTGCCAGCAGGCCCGGTTTGAGGGGTATTGGCGATGAGCAGTTCTTC.

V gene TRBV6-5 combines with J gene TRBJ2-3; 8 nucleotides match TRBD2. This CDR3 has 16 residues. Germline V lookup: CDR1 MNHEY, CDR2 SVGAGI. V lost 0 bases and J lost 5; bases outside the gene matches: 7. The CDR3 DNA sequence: TGTGCCAGCAGTTACTCTCCTCGGGGGGGCCAAGATACGCAGTATTTT. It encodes CASSYSPRGGQDTQYF.

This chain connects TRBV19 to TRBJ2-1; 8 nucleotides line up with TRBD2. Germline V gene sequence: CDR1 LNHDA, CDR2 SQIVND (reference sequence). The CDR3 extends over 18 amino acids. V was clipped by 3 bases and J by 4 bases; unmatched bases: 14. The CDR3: CASSIPLAPSGSYNEQFF. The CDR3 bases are TGTGCCAGTAGTATCCCCCTCGCCCCCAGCGGGAGTTACAATGAGCAGTTCTTC. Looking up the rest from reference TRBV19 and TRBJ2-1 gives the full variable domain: DGGITQSPKYLFRKEGQNVTLSCEQNLNHDAMYWYRQDPGQGLRLIYYSQIVNDFQKGDIAEGYSVSREKKESFPLTVTSAQKNPTAFYLCASSIPLAPSGSYNEQFFGPGTRLTVL.

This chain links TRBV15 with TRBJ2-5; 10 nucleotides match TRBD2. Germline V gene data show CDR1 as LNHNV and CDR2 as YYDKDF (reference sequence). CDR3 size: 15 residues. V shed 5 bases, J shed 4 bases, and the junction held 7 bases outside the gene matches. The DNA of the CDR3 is TGTGCCACCAGCCCCGGACTAGCGGTGGCAGAGACCCAGTACTTC. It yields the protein CATSPGLAVAETQYF. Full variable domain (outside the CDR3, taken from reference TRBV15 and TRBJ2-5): DAMVIQNPRYQVTQFGKPVTLSCSQTLNHNVMYWYQQKSSQAPKLLFHYYDKDFNNEADTPDNFQSRRPNTSFCFLDIRSPGLGDTAMYLCATSPGLAVAETQYFGPGTRLLVL.

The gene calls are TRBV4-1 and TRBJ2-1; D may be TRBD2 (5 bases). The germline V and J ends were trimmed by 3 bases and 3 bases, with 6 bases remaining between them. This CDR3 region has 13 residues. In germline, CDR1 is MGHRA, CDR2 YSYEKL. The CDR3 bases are TGCGCCAGCAGCCACGGGATCTACAATGAGCAGTTCTTC. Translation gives CASSHGIYNEQFF.